Described below is a single T cell receptor (beta chain) sequence and its context. The antigen is undetermined. Here immunoSEQ multiplex PCR was the method, and the copy in TCRdb shows in-frame clones only, minus some. The profile covers about 98,000 clones, with roughly 84% appearing a single time and 5.5% to 7% taken by the ten largest. The source of the sample is a study of cytomegalovirus exposure and HLA in healthy donors. Study conclusions and caveats: The study flagged about 160 TCR beta chains as cytomegalovirus-associated.

CDR3 length: 15 amino acids. J lost 8 bases, V lost 4 bases, and 11 bases had no gene match. Germline lookup yields CDR1 MDHEN and CDR2 SYDVKM. V is TRBV28 and J is TRBJ2-1, with 7 bases fitting TRBD2. The sample comprised PBMCs. The source of this sequence is a man aged 18 to 30 in good health and CMV-seropositive. In DNA, the CDR3 is TGTGCCAGCAGTTCTATCCCGACTAGCAACTATGAGCAGTTCTTC. Amino acids: CASSSIPTSNYEQFF.